This record concerns one T cell receptor beta chain sequence. These data come from a study of blood T cell repertoires in COVID-19. Study-level information: T cells, B-cell-depleted T cells, or PBMCs supplied cDNA or gDNA.

How the authors handled the data: How many nucleated cells were present was estimated from reference gene primer amplification. Sequencing used immunoSEQ multiplex PCR; TCRdb keeps in-frame clones, though not all of them. That table furnishes V, J and clone size, whereas the DNA furnished D and trimming. The data show 350,000 to 400,000 clones, 80% to 95% seen once. Individuals drawn from 24 US areas were roughly 18 to 95 years old. Germline loops: CDR1 LNHDA, CDR2 SQIVND (reference sequence). The junction had 10 bases not matched to a gene; V was cut back by 8 bases and J by 11 bases. The CDR3 is made up of 13 amino acids.

The chain recombines TRBV19 with TRBJ1-1; 11 positions match TRBD1. The material sequenced was PBMCs or T cells enriched from blood (not recorded which). This clonotype was obtained from a woman aged 35 to 49 who had been exposed to COVID-19. CDR3 nucleotide sequence: TGTGCCAGTTCTGCGGACAGGGGGCCATTCGCTTTCTTT. This translates into CASSADRGPFAFF.